The clone carrying this T cell receptor beta chain appeared many times. These data come from a study of glioma-infiltrating T cells. Between the trimmed V and J ends, which lost 2 bases and 1 base, there was a span of 7 bases. The CDR3 extends over 14 amino acids. The germline V gene encodes CDR1 SGHTA and CDR2 FQGNSA. Amplification of TCR alpha and beta CDR3 regions from RNA used iRepertoire nested multiplex PCR. Each CDR3 protein gets one entry after TCRdb re-called the multiplex PCR reads with MiXCR. The table lists about 130,000 distinct CDR3 sequences, roughly a quarter of them singletons. The rearrangement links TRBV7-2 to TRBJ2-3, with D perhaps matching TRBD1 (5 bases). The origin of this receptor is a human donor with low-grade glioma or glioblastoma, undergoing nonglioma brain surgery, or in good health (not recorded which). The sequencing sample was made of glioma tissue, nonneoplastic brain tissue, or PBMCs (not recorded which). CDR3 DNA sequence: TGTGCCAGCAGCTTACAAGGGGGCACAGATACGCAGTATTTT. Residues: CASSLQGGTDTQYF. The full variable domain, its missing parts supplied by reference TRBV7-2 and TRBJ2-3, is GAGVSQSPSNKVTEKGKDVELRCDPISGHTALYWYRQSLGQGLEFLIYFQGNSAPDKSGLPSDRFSAERTGGSVSTLTIQRTQQEDSAVYLCASSLQGGTDTQYFGPGTRLTVL.